These 24 T cell receptor beta chains originate from one sample sequenced in a study of T cells in Graves' hyperthyroidism and ophthalmopathy. The TCR beta CDR3 regions underwent amplification using RNA transcripts as the source. The HTBI primer set drove a first-round RT-PCR of the TCR CDR3. TCRdb reanalysed the multiplex PCR reads using MiXCR and keeps one entry per CDR3 protein. The sample yields about 400,000 distinct CDR3 sequences, around 15% seen once. Sequences were obtained from blood. Receptors were obtained from a man aged 45 to 65 with Graves' ophthalmopathy.

This clonotype was recorded at least ten times. The chain has TRBV5-1 and TRBJ2-7, with a weak D call TRBD2 (6 bases). Germline V gene data show CDR1 as SGHRS and CDR2 as YFSETQ. CDR3 length equals 13 residues. Trimming took 0 bases from V and 6 from J, leaving 10 bases between them. The CDR3 bases are TGCGCCAGCAGCTTGGCGGGAGAGGGCGAGCAGTACTTC. The encoded protein is CASSLAGEGEQYF.

This clonotype was counted many times. The chain uses TRBV4-2 and TRBJ1-1; D is possibly TRBD1 (5 bases). The V gene's germline CDR1 is LGHNA and CDR2 YNFKEQ. This CDR3 is 15 amino acids long. V lost 1 base to trimming and J lost 1 base, with 10 bases between them. The CDR3 DNA is TGTGCCAGCAGCCAAGTTGCCGGGGGGAACACTGAAGCTTTCTTT. Its protein product is CASSQVAGGNTEAFF.

In the case of this clonotype: Being one base from a much bigger clone, this may be a read error. A read error is likely, as this CDR3 ends without the conserved phenylalanine or tryptophan. The chain is built from TRBV9 and TRBJ2-1; a possible D gene is TRBD1 (5 bases). Trimming removed 5 bases from V and 4 bases from J, with 13 bases in between. Germline V lookup: CDR1 SGDLS, CDR2 YYNGEE. This CDR3 is 14 amino acids long. CDR3 bases: TGTGCCAGCAGTGGCAGGGTAGGTTACAATGAGCAGTTCCTC. Protein: CASSGRVGYNEQFL.

Ten or more counts support this clonotype. V is TRBV9 and J is TRBJ1-4, with 7 bases matching TRBD1. The CDR3 spans 14 residues. Germline V CDR1 and CDR2: SGDLS, YYNGEE. Trimming cost V 3 bases and J 8 bases; bases outside gene matches: 7. CDR3 DNA: TGTGCCAGCAGCGAGGGACAGAAGGTGGAAAAACTGTTTTTT. This sequence encodes CASSEGQKVEKLFF.

This clonotype was seen at least ten times. The chain combines TRBV27 with TRBJ1-1; the match to TRBD1 covers 8 bases. The CDR3 length is 14 residues. V was clipped by 4 bases and J by 1 base; unmatched bases: 2. CDR1 and CDR2 from the germline V gene are MNHEY and SMNVEV (reference sequence). The CDR3 loop is CASSSRGPNTEAFF. The CDR3 DNA sequence: TGTGCCAGCAGTTCCAGGGGGCCGAACACTGAAGCTTTCTTT.

Note on this clonotype: One base away lies a much larger clone, so this may be a sequencing read error. In nucleotides, the CDR3 is TGTGCCAGCAGCTTAATGGGAAATCGGGGGCTCACTGTAGCTTTCTTT. Translating gives CASSLMGNRGLTVAFF. The chain has TRBV7-8 and TRBJ1-1; a weak D match, TRBD1 (6 bases). Looked up from germline, CDR1 is SGHVS and CDR2 is FQNEAQ. This CDR3 comprises 16 residues.

This clonotype was found many times. The V and J genes are TRBV30 and TRBJ2-5; D not resolved. This CDR3 has 12 residues. Trimming cost V 3 bases and J 5 bases, with 10 bases left between them. The germline V gene has CDR1 GTSNPN and CDR2 SVGIG (reference sequence). The CDR3, as DNA: TGTGCCTGGAGCGCGGCGGACGAGACCCAGTACTTC. Its protein is CAWSAADETQYF.

This clonotype has at least ten counts. The chain couples TRBV7-3 to TRBJ2-3; D remains ambiguous. The germline gives CDR1 SGHTA, CDR2 FQGTGA. The CDR3 contains 14 residues. Trimming cost V 5 bases and J 0 bases, with 9 bases left between them. The CDR3: CASSIAPSTDTQYF. In DNA form, the CDR3 reads TGTGCCAGCAGCATAGCCCCTAGCACAGATACGCAGTATTTT.

The table lists this clonotype with a few counts. This chain uses TRBV11-2 with TRBJ2-1; D may be TRBD2 (6 bases). The CDR3 contains 14 residues. CDR1 and CDR2 (germline): SGHAT, FQNNGV. Trimming stripped 3 bases from V and 7 bases from J, with 13 bases between. CDR3 in amino acids: CASSFGSGHNEQFF. The CDR3 DNA sequence: TGTGCCAGCAGCTTCGGGAGCGGGCATAATGAGCAGTTCTTC.

The V call is TRBV19, the J call TRBJ2-1; TRBD1 matches 7 bases. V was pared by 6 bases and J by 8 bases, with 13 bases of the junction left unmatched. The CDR3 consists of 15 residues. Germline CDR1 is LNHDA and CDR2 is SQIVND (reference sequence). CDR3 bases: TGTGCCAGTAGCCCGGAGACAGGGCTTATTGATGAGCAGTTCTTC. As protein: CASSPETGLIDEQFF.

This clonotype was seen at least ten times. The chain is built from TRBV2 and TRBJ2-1; TRBD2 matches at 9 bases. The J segment lost 6 bases and the V segment lost 6 bases, leaving 12 bases of the junction unmatched. The CDR3 loop spans 16 amino acids. Germline V gene sequence: CDR1 SNHLY, CDR2 FYNNEI. The CDR3 region is CASRTPFASGVNEQFF. The CDR3 DNA is TGTGCCAGCAGAACACCTTTCGCTAGCGGGGTCAATGAGCAGTTCTTC.

The chain is built from TRBV29-1 and TRBJ2-5; 8 positions match TRBD1. There are 13 residues in the CDR3. The J segment lost 4 bases and the V segment lost 4 bases, leaving 5 bases of the junction unmatched. Germline loops: CDR1 SQVTM, CDR2 ANQGSEA. This CDR3 reads CSVVSRGRETQYF. The CDR3 DNA sequence: TGCAGCGTTGTATCCAGGGGGCGAGAGACCCAGTACTTC.

A word on this clonotype: A much larger clonotype is one base distant, so this may be a read error. The J gene is TRBJ1-1, the V gene TRBV2, with 7 bases that match TRBD1. Germline CDR1 and CDR2: SNHLY and FYNNEI. The CDR3 sequence is 14 residues long. V lost 10 bases to trimming and J lost 4 bases; unmatched junction nucleotides: 12. The CDR3 protein is CATRGDRGSTEAFF. For the CDR3, the DNA is TGTGCCACCCGAGGGGACAGAGGGAGCACTGAAGCTTTCTTT.

This clonotype was picked up many times. The chain links TRBV3-1 to TRBJ2-1; the D gene is possibly TRBD1 (6 bases). The ends were cut back, 3 bases at V and 8 bases at J, with 17 bases in the middle. In germline, CDR1 is LGHDT, CDR2 YNNKEL (reference sequence). CDR3 length: 15 residues. The CDR3 protein is CASSHSDSFVDEQFF. CDR3 DNA: TGTGCCAGCAGCCATTCGGACAGTTTTGTCGATGAGCAGTTCTTC.

This chain joins TRBV18 and TRBJ2-1; TRBD2 matches at 11 bases. Germline trimming cut 3 bases from V and 5 bases from J; bases unmatched to any gene: 3. This CDR3 spans 15 amino acids. Germline V gene sequence: CDR1 KGHSH, CDR2 LQKENI. The CDR3 nucleotides are TGTGCCAGCTCACCGGTACTAGCGGGAGACAATGAGCAGTTCTTC. It specifies CASSPVLAGDNEQFF.

This clonotype was observed at least ten times. The CDR3 DNA reads as TGTGCCAGCTCAATGGACAGAACTAATGAAAAACTGTTTTTT. Translating gives CASSMDRTNEKLFF. The chain joins TRBV18 to TRBJ1-4; D possibly corresponds to TRBD1 (6 bases). V was shortened by 5 bases and J by 1 base, with 8 bases between the two germline ends. CDR1 and CDR2 from the germline V gene are KGHSH and LQKENI. CDR3 size: 14 residues.

Remarks on this clonotype: Given a much more abundant clone one base away, this may be a read error. The chain has TRBV5-5 and TRBJ2-7, with TRBD1 matching over 7 bases. The CDR3 is made up of 15 amino acids. Germline loops: CDR1 SGHKS, CDR2 YYEKEE (reference sequence). The CDR3 DNA sequence: TGTACCAGCAGCCCTGAGGGACAGCCCTCCTACGAGCAGTACTTC. Translating it yields CTSSPEGQPSYEQYF.

The CDR3 sequence: CASSFEPGSSGNTIYF. The CDR3 DNA is TGCGCCAGCAGCTTTGAGCCAGGGTCCTCTGGAAACACCATATATTTT. This chain joins TRBV5-1 and TRBJ1-3, with TRBD1 as a possible D gene (5 bases). Deletions cut 2 bases from V and 0 bases from J, with 12 bases between. Germline V gene data show CDR1 as SGHRS and CDR2 as YFSETQ. This CDR3 is 16 amino acids long.

This clonotype was observed many times. The J gene is TRBJ2-7, the V gene TRBV6-1; D is ambiguous. CDR3 length equals 16 residues. V lost 0 bases and J lost 0, with 12 bases in between. CDR1 is MNHNS and CDR2 is SASEGT in the germline V gene. In DNA form, the CDR3 reads TGTGCCAGCAGTGAAGCGCTTATGAGCCACTCCTACGAGCAGTACTTC. This translates into CASSEALMSHSYEQYF.

This clonotype was observed a handful of times. This chain links TRBV5-1 with TRBJ2-1; D gene uncertain. Trimming shortened V by 4 bases and J by 4 bases, and 6 bases separated the two germline ends. Germline V lookup: CDR1 SGHRS, CDR2 YFSETQ. The CDR3 has 12 amino acids. CDR3 loop: CASSANYNEQFF. The CDR3 DNA reads as TGCGCCAGCAGCGCTAATTACAATGAGCAGTTCTTC.

This clonotype showed up many times. The chain links TRBV12-3 or TRBV12-4 to TRBJ2-7; 8 bases are a match to TRBD1. The CDR3 is 14 amino acids. Trimming cost V 5 bases and J 6 bases; bases outside gene matches: 9. The CDR3 DNA reads TGTGCCAGCAGTATTTTACAGGGGGTAGGCGAGCAGTACTTC. Translated: CASSILQGVGEQYF.

This clonotype was counted at least ten times. This chain uses TRBV5-1 with TRBJ2-5; 12 nucleotides match TRBD1. Germline V lookup: CDR1 SGHRS, CDR2 YFSETQ. Losses at the gene ends were 4 bases for V and 5 bases for J; bases not matched to a gene: 9. The CDR3 consists of 16 residues. The CDR3: CASSPSGTGGLETQYF. The CDR3 DNA reads TGCGCCAGCAGCCCCTCCGGGACAGGGGGCCTTGAGACCCAGTACTTC.

This clonotype was counted at least ten times. J is TRBJ1-2 and V is TRBV11-2; D is possibly TRBD1 (5 bases). V was shortened by 0 bases and J by 2 bases, with 10 bases between the two germline ends. The CDR3 totals 15 residues. CDR1 is SGHAT, CDR2 FQNNGV, per germline. CDR3 DNA sequence: TGTGCCAGCAGCTTAGAAGGACACCCAAACTATGGCTACACCTTC. Translated: CASSLEGHPNYGYTF.

This clonotype was recorded many times. The rearrangement links TRBV5-1 to TRBJ1-2; 9 bases are shared with TRBD1. Germline V lookup: CDR1 SGHRS, CDR2 YFSETQ. The CDR3 has 19 amino acids. V shed 4 bases and J 2 bases; nucleotides not matched to a gene: 18. The CDR3 DNA reads as TGCGCCAGCAGCCACTTACCTCTGGGACAGGGAACGTTGAACTATGGCTACACCTTC. Amino acids: CASSHLPLGQGTLNYGYTF.